Reported below is one T cell receptor (beta chain). Its antigen remains unidentified. Repeated repertoire sampling spanned the course of chemoradiotherapy. Clones were sequenced by immunoSEQ multiplex PCR, and TCRdb holds only the in-frame ones, with some missing. The data contain approximately 13,000 clones, 55% to 75% of them seen just once; the ten biggest clones take up about 19%. The CDR3 extends over 15 amino acids. The sample originates from a study of chemoradiotherapy in HPV16-positive cancers. Study conclusions and caveats: Non-HPV-specific T cells did not expand in tumors during treatment, whereas candidate HPV-specific clones and E7-related motifs did. Better recurrence-free survival went with HPV-responsive T-cell expansion in HPV16-positive patients. HPV-specific T cells were functionally defined from only a couple of HPV16-positive patients.

V is TRBV21-1 and J is TRBJ2-7; TRBD2 is the table's D call, not checked against the DNA. TRBV21-1 has pseudogene status. Specimen collection occurred from a patient who underwent chemoradiotherapy. This TCR was sampled from a human donor with HPV-associated anogenital cancer. The CDR3 here is CASSFIIQAEGEQYF. In DNA, the CDR3 is TGTGCCAGCAGCTTTATAATACAGGCGGAGGGCGAGCAGTACTTC.